What follows are 29 T cell receptor beta chains derived from one specimen sequenced in a study of PD-1 blockade in classical Hodgkin lymphoma. The assay was immunoSEQ multiplex PCR, and TCRdb's table has in-frame clones only and misses some. The sample lists around 20,000 clones; 70% to 80% were seen once. Every single patient, without exception, relapsed after autologous stem cell transplantation, and brentuximab vedotin exposure varied. The material sequenced was peripheral blood mononuclear cells (PBMCs), taken before the second cycle of nivolumab. Receptor source: a human donor with classical Hodgkin lymphoma.

This clone is deemed large. The chain employs TRBV6-5 and TRBJ1-2; unclear D gene. V was trimmed by 4 bases and J by 4 bases, leaving 10 bases between them. The CDR3 extends over 13 amino acids. Per germline, CDR1 MNHEY and CDR2 SVGAGI. CDR3 loop: CASSSSEVYGYTF. The CDR3 DNA is TGTGCCAGCAGTTCATCCGAAGTCTATGGCTACACCTTC.

The rearrangement uses TRBV6-5 and TRBJ1-5; a possible D gene is TRBD1 (5 bases). The CDR3 contains 15 residues. V lost 6 bases and J lost 0, with 12 bases in between. Germline values: CDR1 MNHEY, CDR2 SVGAGI. The CDR3 spells CASSNFGGSNQPQHF. In DNA form, the CDR3 reads TGTGCCAGCAGCAACTTCGGGGGTAGCAATCAGCCCCAGCATTTT.

This clone was seen only once. The chain is built from TRBV7-2 and TRBJ2-7; D may be TRBD2 (6 bases). The length of the CDR3 is 15 residues. Germline V gives CDR1 SGHTA, CDR2 FQGNSA. The V end was cut by 5 bases, the J end by 4 bases, with 18 bases between. CDR3 residues: CASSPMSTGSYEQYF. In DNA form, the CDR3 reads TGTGCCAGCAGCCCCATGAGTACCGGGAGTTACGAGCAGTACTTC. The entire variable domain, with the rest obtained from reference TRBV7-2 and TRBJ2-7, is as follows: GAGVSQSPSNKVTEKGKDVELRCDPISGHTALYWYRQSLGQGLEFLIYFQGNSAPDKSGLPSDRFSAERTGGSVSTLTIQRTQQEDSAVYLCASSPMSTGSYEQYFGPGTRLTVT.

The genes are TRBV11-2 and TRBJ1-4; 9 bases agree with TRBD1. The CDR3 consists of 15 residues. Germline-derived CDR1 and CDR2 are SGHAT and FQNNGV. V dropped 3 bases and J dropped 5; count of bases not matched to a gene: 4. The CDR3 coding sequence is TGTGCCAGCAGCTTTGGCGGGACAGGGAATGAAAAACTGTTTTTT. Its protein is CASSFGGTGNEKLFF. The full variable domain, its missing parts supplied by reference TRBV11-2 and TRBJ1-4, is EAGVAQSPRYKIIEKRQSVAFWCNPISGHATLYWYQQILGQGPKLLIQFQNNGVVDDSQLPKDRFSAERLKGVDSTLKIQPAKLEDSAVYLCASSFGGTGNEKLFFGSGTQLSVL.

This chain links TRBV28 with TRBJ1-1; TRBD1 matches at 8 bases. CDR3 size: 14 residues. The junction had 4 bases not matched to a gene; V was cut back by 6 bases and J by 1 base. Germline V gene data show CDR1 as MDHEN and CDR2 as SYDVKM. The CDR3 coding sequence is TGTGCCAGCAGCCGGACAGGGTGGAACACTGAAGCTTTCTTT. Residues: CASSRTGWNTEAFF.

This rearrangement joins TRBV14 to TRBJ2-6, with a possible D match to TRBD1 (6 bases). In germline, CDR1 is SGHDN, CDR2 FVKESK. V was pared by 0 bases and J by 1 base, with 13 bases between. This CDR3 comprises 18 residues. CDR3 sequence (DNA): TGTGCCAGCAGCCAAGACCGAGGACAGCCATCTGGGGCCAACGTCCTGACTTTC. Protein: CASSQDRGQPSGANVLTF. The full variable domain, completed using reference TRBV14 and TRBJ2-6, is EAGVTQFPSHSVIEKGQTVTLRCDPISGHDNLYWYRRVMGKEIKFLLHFVKESKQDESGMPNNRFLAERTGGTYSTLKVQPAELEDSGVYFCASSQDRGQPSGANVLTFGAGSRLTVL.

V and J are TRBV29-1 and TRBJ1-2; weak D call: TRBD1 (5 bases). Per the germline V gene, CDR1 is SQVTM and CDR2 is ANQGSEA. This CDR3 region has 12 residues. The V gene lost 3 bases and the J gene lost 6 bases, with 11 bases spanning the gap. The CDR3 region is CSVEGQGHGYTF. CDR3 DNA sequence: TGCAGCGTTGAGGGGCAGGGCCATGGCTACACCTTC.

V and J are TRBV27 and TRBJ1-5; 9 bases match TRBD1. Germline V gene data show CDR1 as MNHEY and CDR2 as SMNVEV (reference sequence). The CDR3 is 18 amino acids. The V segment lost 4 bases and the J segment 3 bases; nucleotides outside the gene matches: 13. The CDR3 spells CASSSYALTGGLNQPQHF. The CDR3 coding sequence is TGTGCCAGCAGTTCATACGCTTTGACAGGGGGTCTCAATCAGCCCCAGCATTTT.

V is TRBV6-6 and J is TRBJ2-7; D is ambiguous. The V end lost 6 bases, the J end lost 9 bases, and 18 bases lay between the germline ends. Germline V gene sequence: CDR1 MNHNY, CDR2 SVGAGI (reference sequence). The CDR3 spans 13 residues. The CDR3 DNA reads TGTGCCAGCAGCTCCGGGCAAACACGACGGCAGTACTTC. It codes for CASSSGQTRRQYF.

This clone was observed a few times. The rearrangement links TRBV4-3 to TRBJ2-7, with D possibly matching TRBD1 (6 bases). The germline V gene has CDR1 LGHNA and CDR2 YSLEER. Trimming pared 0 bases from V and 3 bases from J, leaving 15 bases between. This CDR3 region has 16 residues. CDR3 sequence: CASSQEATGSVYEQYF. The CDR3 bases are TGCGCCAGCAGCCAAGAAGCAACAGGGAGCGTCTACGAGCAGTACTTC.

CDR3 nucleotides: TGTGCCACCAGAACAGGGGCCGAGCAGTACTTC. Protein product: CATRTGAEQYF. The rearrangement uses TRBV2 and TRBJ2-7; 7 positions match TRBD1. After removal of 10 bases from V and 6 bases from J, the junction contained 6 bases not matched to a gene. CDR3 size: 11 residues. The germline V gene has CDR1 SNHLY and CDR2 FYNNEI.

V is TRBV7-3 and J is TRBJ2-1; 8 positions match TRBD1. The germline gives CDR1 SGHTA, CDR2 FQGTGA. V was clipped by 3 bases and J by 6 bases; unmatched bases: 7. The CDR3 runs 15 residues. The CDR3 reads CASSFTRGHGNEQFF. CDR3 nucleotide sequence: TGTGCCAGCAGCTTTACCAGGGGGCATGGCAATGAGCAGTTCTTC.

The gene calls are TRBV13 and TRBJ2-3; the D gene is possibly TRBD2 (5 bases). There are 13 residues in the CDR3. Per germline, CDR1 PRHDT and CDR2 FYEKMQ (reference sequence). The ends were cut back, 2 bases at V and 7 bases at J, with 10 bases in the middle. CDR3 region: CASSLLRDHTQYF. The DNA for the CDR3 is TGTGCCAGCAGCTTATTACGGGATCATACGCAGTATTTT.

The V and J genes are TRBV5-4 and TRBJ2-1, with D perhaps TRBD1 (6 bases). CDR3 size: 12 residues. Germline CDR1 and CDR2: SGHNT and YYREEE (reference sequence). The germline V and J ends were trimmed by 4 bases and 10 bases, with 12 bases remaining between them. CDR3 in DNA: TGTGCCAGCAGCACAGACAGGCCGGAGCAGTTCTTC. It translates to CASSTDRPEQFF. Variable domain in full (rest from reference TRBV5-4 and TRBJ2-1): ETGVTQSPTHLIKTRGQQVTLRCSSQSGHNTVSWYQQALGQGPQFIFQYYREEENGRGNFPPRFSGLQFPNYSSELNVNALELDDSALYLCASSTDRPEQFFGPGTRLTVL.

The chain uses TRBV6-5 and TRBJ1-4; D uncertain. The V gene's germline CDR1 is MNHEY and CDR2 SVGAGI. The CDR3 runs to 14 residues. Trimming removed 5 bases at V and 8 bases at J, with 15 bases between. The CDR3 DNA follows: TGTGCCAGCAGTGACCGTATCCGTCGAGAAAAACTGTTTTTT. It is translated as CASSDRIRREKLFF.

On this clone: A junction boundary mismatches the germline segment, possibly from a read error. The sample carries other DNA sequences with the same CDR3. V gene TRBV9 combines with J gene TRBJ1-1, with 8 bases aligning to TRBD1. CDR1 SGDLS and CDR2 YYNGEE come from the germline V gene. The CDR3 spans 15 residues. The CDR3 protein is CASSPSGGGGTEAFF. CDR3 bases: TGTGCTAGCAGCCCATCAGGGGGCGGAGGCACTGAAGCTTTCTTT.

The rearrangement links TRBV5-1 to TRBJ1-4; TRBD1 matches 7 bases. The V and J ends lost 0 bases and 8 bases, in that order; junction bases with no gene match: 7. Germline V gene lookup returns CDR1 SGHRS and CDR2 YFSETQ. This CDR3 is built from 15 residues. In DNA form, the CDR3 reads TGCGCCAGCAGCTTGGCCGGGACAGCCAAGGAAAAACTGTTTTTT. The encoded protein is CASSLAGTAKEKLFF.

This chain joins TRBV27 and TRBJ1-4; D gene ambiguous. Trimming shortened V by 3 bases and J by 0 bases, and 5 bases separated the two germline ends. This CDR3 comprises 14 residues. Germline V lookup: CDR1 MNHEY, CDR2 SMNVEV (reference sequence). This chain's CDR3 is CASSFYATNEKLFF. The CDR3, as DNA: TGTGCCAGCAGTTTTTACGCAACTAATGAAAAACTGTTTTTT.

V and J are TRBV11-2 and TRBJ2-5; D perhaps matches TRBD1 (5 bases). Germline loops: CDR1 SGHAT, CDR2 FQNNGV. Trimming removed 5 bases at V and 5 bases at J, with 15 bases between. This CDR3 is 14 amino acids long. DNA for the CDR3: TGTGCCAGCAGCCGGCTAGGGGTGGGTGAGACCCAGTACTTC. Translating it yields CASSRLGVGETQYF. Full variable domain (outside the CDR3, taken from reference TRBV11-2 and TRBJ2-5): EAGVAQSPRYKIIEKRQSVAFWCNPISGHATLYWYQQILGQGPKLLIQFQNNGVVDDSQLPKDRFSAERLKGVDSTLKIQPAKLEDSAVYLCASSRLGVGETQYFGPGTRLLVL.

In this sample, this clone turned up once. The chain has TRBV7-2 and TRBJ2-5; D may correspond to TRBD1 or TRBD2 (5 bases each). Germline CDR1 SGHTA, CDR2 FQGNSA. CDR3 length: 15 amino acids. V shed 2 bases and J shed 3 bases, with 13 bases lying between them. The CDR3 region has the DNA TGTGCCAGCAGCTTATTTAGGGGACCGGAAGAGACCCAGTACTTC. Protein: CASSLFRGPEETQYF.

This clone counts as hyperexpanded. The CDR3 coding sequence is TGTGCCAGCAGCCCACCGCAGGATGCGCGGGAGTCTAACACCGGGGAGCTGTTTTTT. Protein: CASSPPQDARESNTGELFF. This chain uses TRBV28 with TRBJ2-2; 7 bases fit TRBD2. With V trimmed by 6 bases and J by 2 bases, 18 bases remained unmatched. The CDR3 is made up of 19 amino acids. The germline gives CDR1 MDHEN, CDR2 SYDVKM.

The rearrangement links TRBV30 to TRBJ1-5, with D hard to call. Germline loops: CDR1 GTSNPN, CDR2 SVGIG (reference sequence). This CDR3 contains 13 residues. Trimming stripped 0 bases from V and 7 bases from J, with 10 bases between. The CDR3 protein is CAWSVSGPQPQHF. Here the CDR3 DNA reads TGTGCCTGGAGTGTTTCTGGTCCCCAGCCCCAGCATTTT.

The V call is TRBV30, the J call TRBJ2-3; 9 nucleotides line up with TRBD1. Germline assignment: CDR1 GTSNPN and CDR2 SVGIG (reference sequence). The length of the CDR3 is 14 residues. With 6 bases clipped from V and 2 bases from J, the junction kept 6 bases outside the gene matches. In DNA form, the CDR3 reads TGTGCCTGTTGGGACAGGGAGTTCACAGATACGCAGTATTTT. It encodes CACWDREFTDTQYF.

The V call is TRBV28, the J call TRBJ1-3; D uncertain. CDR3 size: 14 residues. Per the germline V gene, CDR1 is MDHEN and CDR2 is SYDVKM. The V gene lost 5 bases and the J gene lost 0 bases, with 8 bases spanning the gap. The DNA of the CDR3 is TGTGCCAGCAGTGCCCACGCCTCTGGAAACACCATATATTTT. Its translation: CASSAHASGNTIYF. Based on the CDR3 plus reference TRBV28 and TRBJ1-3, the full variable domain is DVKVTQSSRYLVKRTGEKVFLECVQDMDHENMFWYRQDPGLGLRLIYFSYDVKMKEKGDIPEGYSVSREKKERFSLILESASTNQTSMYLCASSAHASGNTIYFGEGSWLTVV.

The chain recombines TRBV4-1 with TRBJ2-5; TRBD1 matches 7 bases. The CDR3 contains 14 residues. Germline assignment: CDR1 MGHRA and CDR2 YSYEKL. The ends lost 0 bases at V and 5 bases at J; junction bases unmatched: 3. This CDR3 reads CASSQDAQGETQYF. The CDR3 coding sequence is TGCGCCAGCAGCCAAGATGCACAGGGGGAGACCCAGTACTTC.

The chain recombines TRBV2 with TRBJ1-1; 7 bases line up with TRBD1. V lost 9 bases, J lost 5 bases, and 12 bases stayed unmatched. Germline CDR1 SNHLY, CDR2 FYNNEI. This CDR3 comprises 14 residues. As DNA, the CDR3 is TGTGCCAGAAAGGGAGGGGGCGCGCGAACTGAAGCTTTCTTT. Translated: CARKGGGARTEAFF.

The J gene is TRBJ1-4, the V gene TRBV18; 7 nucleotides line up with TRBD1. Germline CDR1 reads KGHSH; CDR2 reads LQKENI. J gave up 8 bases and V 1 base, and 13 bases lay outside the gene matches. CDR3 length: 17 residues. The CDR3 DNA follows: TGTGCCAGCTCACCACTTGGACAGGCCAACCCCGGGGAAAAACTGTTTTTT. Protein: CASSPLGQANPGEKLFF.

This sequence joins TRBV6-5 and TRBJ2-7; tentatively, D is TRBD1 (5 bases). V lost 6 bases to trimming and J lost 2 bases, with 14 bases between them. The germline gives CDR1 MNHEY, CDR2 SVGAGI. The CDR3 is made up of 14 amino acids. CDR3 sequence: CASSQRDRPYEQYF. In nucleotides, the CDR3 is TGTGCCAGCAGCCAACGTGACAGACCCTACGAGCAGTACTTC.

This clone was observed a few times. CDR3 DNA: TGTGCCAGCAGGGACAGCTTGATCACTGAAGCTTTCTTT. Its translation: CASRDSLITEAFF. This chain uses TRBV5-6 with TRBJ1-1, with D perhaps TRBD1 (6 bases). The germline gives CDR1 SGHDT, CDR2 YYEEEE. V was clipped by 5 bases and J by 4 bases, with 12 bases between them. The CDR3 length is 13 residues.